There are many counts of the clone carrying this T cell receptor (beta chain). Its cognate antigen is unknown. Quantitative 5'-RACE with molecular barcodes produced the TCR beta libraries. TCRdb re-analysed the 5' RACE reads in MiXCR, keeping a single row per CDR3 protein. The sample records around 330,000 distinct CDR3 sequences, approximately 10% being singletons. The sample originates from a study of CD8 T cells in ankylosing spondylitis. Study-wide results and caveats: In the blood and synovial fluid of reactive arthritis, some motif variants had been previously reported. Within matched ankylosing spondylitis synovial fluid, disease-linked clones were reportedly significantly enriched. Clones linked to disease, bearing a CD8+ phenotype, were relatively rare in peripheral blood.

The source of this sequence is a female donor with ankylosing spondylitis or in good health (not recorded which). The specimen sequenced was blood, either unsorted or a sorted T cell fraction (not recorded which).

DNA of the CDR3: TGTGCCAGCAGCTTAGATAAGGAGACCAGGGGAACGTCCTTAAGCTCCTACGAGCAGTACTTC. Translation gives CASSLDKETRGTSLSSYEQYF. V usage is TRBV11-2 and J usage is TRBJ2-7, with D maybe TRBD1 (6 bases). Germline V gives CDR1 SGHAT, CDR2 FQNNGV. V gave up 0 bases and J gave up 0 bases, with 27 bases separating them. The CDR3 is made up of 21 amino acids.